The rows below give T cell receptor beta chains drawn from one sample of a study of blood T cell repertoires in COVID-19. Method: immunoSEQ multiplex PCR; TCRdb's copy keeps in-frame clones and lacks some. This sample has roughly 41,000 clones; roughly four fifths occur once, and the top ten carry about 48%. What was sequenced was peripheral blood. The receptors were sampled from a woman older than 75 with acute or convalescent COVID-19. Each CDR3 is given with its conserved first and last residue. The D gene is left open where the match is weak. The listing skips clone size in some rows; elsewhere it reads once, few, many or a size class.

D gene | J gene | clone size | V gene | CDR3 protein | CDR3 DNA
TRBD1 | TRBJ1-2 | - | TRBV5-1 | CASSGSGGAEGYTF | TGCGCCAGCAGCGGGTCAGGGGGCGCCGAGGGCTACACCTTC
TRBD2 | TRBJ2-1 | few | TRBV4-3 | CASSQGLAGPNEQFF | TGCGCCAGCAGCCAAGGACTAGCGGGGCCCAATGAGCAGTTCTTC
- | TRBJ1-2 | - | TRBV5-6 | CASRVPSNYGYTF | TGTGCCAGCCGCGTCCCATCTAACTATGGCTACACCTTC
- | TRBJ1-2 | - | TRBV5-1 | CASSLEGQVYGYTF | TGCGCCAGCAGCTTGGAAGGACAAGTCTATGGCTACACCTTC
- | TRBJ1-5 | - | TRBV12-3/TRBV12-4 | CASSLGQDQPQHF | TGTGCCAGCAGTTTAGGACAAGATCAGCCCCAGCATTTT
- | TRBJ1-1 | - | TRBV7-2 | CASSQQAMNTEAFF | TGTGCCAGCAGCCAACAGGCAATGAACACTGAAGCTTTCTTT
TRBD1 | TRBJ1-1 | - | TRBV5-1 | CASSSLTGGKNTEAFF | TGCGCCAGCAGCTCCCTGACAGGGGGCAAAAACACTGAAGCTTTCTTT
- | TRBJ1-1 | - | TRBV30 | CAWSVGGVAEAFF | TGTGCCTGGAGTGTAGGAGGGGTGGCTGAAGCTTTCTTT
- | TRBJ2-5 | - | TRBV2 | CASNGNPRETQYF | TGTGCCAGCAACGGGAACCCGCGGGAGACCCAGTACTTC
TRBD1 | TRBJ1-6 | - | TRBV24-1 | CATSDFLTGDPSKRSPLHF | TGTGCCACCAGTGATTTCCTGACAGGGGATCCGAGCAAGCGTTCACCCCTCCACTTT
TRBD2 | TRBJ2-5 | - | TRBV7-2 | CASSLQAGKETQYF | TGTGCCAGCAGCTTACAAGCGGGGAAGGAGACCCAGTACTTC
- | TRBJ2-7 | - | TRBV5-5 | CASSLAGLYEQYF | TGTGCCAGCAGCTTGGCCGGACTCTACGAGCAGTACTTC
- | TRBJ2-2 | once | TRBV7-7 | CASSLAPGQTSAGELFF | TGTGCCAGCAGCTTAGCCCCGGGACAAACCAGCGCCGGGGAGCTGTTTTTT
- | TRBJ1-5 | - | TRBV19 | CASSEDIKGLGNQPQHF | TGTGCCAGTAGTGAGGACATTAAGGGGTTGGGCAATCAGCCCCAGCATTTT
- | TRBJ1-2 | - | TRBV19 | CASMDKNNYGYTF | TGTGCCAGTATGGACAAGAATAACTATGGCTACACCTTC
TRBD1 | TRBJ2-1 | - | TRBV5-5 | CASSFSSGTGSGNEQFF | TGTGCCAGCAGCTTCTCCTCCGGGACAGGGTCGGGGAATGAGCAGTTCTTC
- | TRBJ1-5 | - | TRBV4-1 | CASSLYRGNQPQHF | TGCGCCAGCAGCCTATACAGGGGCAATCAGCCCCAGCATTTT
- | TRBJ1-6 | - | TRBV2 | CASSRRTDTNSPLHF | TGTGCCAGCAGCCGGCGGACGGACACTAATTCACCCCTCCACTTT
- | TRBJ1-3 | - | TRBV7-2 | CASSQQGSGNTIYF | TGTGCCAGCAGCCAACAGGGTTCCGGAAACACCATATATTTT
- | TRBJ2-3 | - | TRBV7-2 | CASRQIRTPEWDTQYF | TGTGCCAGCAGACAAATAAGGACACCCGAATGGGATACGCAGTATTTT
- | TRBJ2-7 | - | TRBV5-6 | CASRATGPPSYEQYF | TGTGCCAGCAGGGCTACAGGGCCCCCCTCCTACGAGCAGTACTTC
- | TRBJ1-2 | - | TRBV4-2 | CASSQGPSDNYGYTF | TGTGCCAGCAGCCAAGGCCCTAGTGACAACTATGGCTACACCTTC
- | TRBJ1-1 | - | TRBV29-1 | CSVEKDMNTEAFF | TGCAGCGTTGAAAAAGACATGAACACTGAAGCTTTCTTT
- | TRBJ1-2 | - | TRBV7-2 | CASSFAGNYGYTF | TGTGCCAGCAGCTTTGCAGGGAACTATGGCTACACCTTC
TRBD1 | TRBJ1-1 | - | TRBV7-3 | CASSDPGGMNTEAFF | TGTGCCAGCAGCGACCCAGGGGGGATGAACACTGAAGCTTTCTTT
- | TRBJ2-3 | - | TRBV9 | CASSVTRGYTDTQYF | TGTGCCAGCAGCGTCACTAGGGGGTACACAGATACGCAGTATTTT
TRBD1 | TRBJ2-5 | - | TRBV11-3 | CASSRDRGGETQYF | TGTGCCAGCAGCCGGGACAGGGGGGGAGAGACCCAGTACTTC